One TCR beta chain is described in this entry. Its antigen is unknown. This record belongs to a study of cytomegalovirus exposure and HLA in healthy donors. The study's findings and limits: HLA restriction was apparent for most CMV-associated TCR beta chains in a later analysis.

The PCR had 60 Vbeta and 13 Jbeta primers. Libraries were prepared by immunoSEQ multiplex PCR; TCRdb keeps only in-frame clonotypes and omits some of them. The data hold under 150,000 clones, with roughly 78% observed a single time. J lost 8 bases, V lost 6 bases, and 10 bases had no gene match. The CDR3 is made up of 15 amino acids. The V gene's germline CDR1 is MNHNS and CDR2 SASEGT. The specimen sequenced was PBMCs. The clonotype was recovered from a man over 45 in good health and CMV-seropositive. The rearrangement joins TRBV6-1 to TRBJ2-3; 11 nucleotides line up with TRBD2. The CDR3 region has the DNA TGTGCCAGCAGGACTAGCGGGGCAGCACAGGGTACGCAGTATTTT. It yields the protein CASRTSGAAQGTQYF.